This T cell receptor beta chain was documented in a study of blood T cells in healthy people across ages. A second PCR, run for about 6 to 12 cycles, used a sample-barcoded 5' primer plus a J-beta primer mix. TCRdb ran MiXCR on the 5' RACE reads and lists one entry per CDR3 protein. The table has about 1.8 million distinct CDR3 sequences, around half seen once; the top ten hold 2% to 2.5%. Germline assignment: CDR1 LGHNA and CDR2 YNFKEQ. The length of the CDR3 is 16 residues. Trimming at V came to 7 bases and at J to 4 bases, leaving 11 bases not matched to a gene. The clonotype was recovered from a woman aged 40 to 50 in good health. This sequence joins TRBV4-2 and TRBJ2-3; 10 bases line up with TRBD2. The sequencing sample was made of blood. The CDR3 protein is CASKVSGTSVADTQYF. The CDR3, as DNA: TGTGCCAGCAAGGTGTCTGGGACTAGCGTCGCAGATACGCAGTATTTT.